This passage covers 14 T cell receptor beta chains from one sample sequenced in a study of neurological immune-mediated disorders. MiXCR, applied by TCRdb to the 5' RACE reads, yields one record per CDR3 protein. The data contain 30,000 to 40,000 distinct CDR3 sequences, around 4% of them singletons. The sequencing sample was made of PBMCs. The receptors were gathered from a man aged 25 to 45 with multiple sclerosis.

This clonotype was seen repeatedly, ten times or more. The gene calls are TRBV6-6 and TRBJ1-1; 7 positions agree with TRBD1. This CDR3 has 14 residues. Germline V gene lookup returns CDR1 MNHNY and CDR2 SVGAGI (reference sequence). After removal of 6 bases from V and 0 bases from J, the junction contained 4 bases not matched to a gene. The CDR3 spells CASSLDRVNTEAFF. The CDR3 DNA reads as TGTGCCAGCAGCCTCGACAGGGTGAACACTGAAGCTTTCTTT.

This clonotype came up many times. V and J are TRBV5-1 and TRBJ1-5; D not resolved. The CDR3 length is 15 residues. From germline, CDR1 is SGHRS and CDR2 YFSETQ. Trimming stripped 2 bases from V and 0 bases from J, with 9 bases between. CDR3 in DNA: TGCGCCAGCAGCTTACGGGGAGATAGCAATCAGCCCCAGCATTTT. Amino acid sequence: CASSLRGDSNQPQHF.

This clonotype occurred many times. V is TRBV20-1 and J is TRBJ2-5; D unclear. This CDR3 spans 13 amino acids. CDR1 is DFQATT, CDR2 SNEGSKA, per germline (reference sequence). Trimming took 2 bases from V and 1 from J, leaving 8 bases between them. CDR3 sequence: CSARLGIQETQYF. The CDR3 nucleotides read TGCAGTGCTAGATTGGGGATCCAAGAGACCCAGTACTTC.

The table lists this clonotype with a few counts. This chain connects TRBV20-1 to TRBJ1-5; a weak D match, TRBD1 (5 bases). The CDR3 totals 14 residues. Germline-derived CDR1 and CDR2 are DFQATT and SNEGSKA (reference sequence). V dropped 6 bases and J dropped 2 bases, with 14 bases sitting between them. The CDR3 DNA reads TGCAGTGCACAGGACATGGGACGCAATCAGCCCCAGCATTTT. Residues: CSAQDMGRNQPQHF.

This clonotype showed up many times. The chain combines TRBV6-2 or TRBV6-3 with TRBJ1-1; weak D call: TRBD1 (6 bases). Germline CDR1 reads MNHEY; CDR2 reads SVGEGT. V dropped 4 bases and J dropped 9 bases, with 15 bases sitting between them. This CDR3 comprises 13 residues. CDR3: CASSSDRNLKAFF. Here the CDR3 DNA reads TGTGCCAGCAGTTCGGACAGAAACCTGAAAGCTTTCTTT.

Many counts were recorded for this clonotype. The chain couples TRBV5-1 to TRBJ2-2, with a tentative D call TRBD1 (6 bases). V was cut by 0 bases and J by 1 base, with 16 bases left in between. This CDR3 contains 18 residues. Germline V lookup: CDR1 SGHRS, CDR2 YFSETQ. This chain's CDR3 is CASSLVSGQSLNTGELFF. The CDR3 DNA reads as TGCGCCAGCAGCTTGGTATCAGGACAGTCATTGAACACCGGGGAGCTGTTTTTT.

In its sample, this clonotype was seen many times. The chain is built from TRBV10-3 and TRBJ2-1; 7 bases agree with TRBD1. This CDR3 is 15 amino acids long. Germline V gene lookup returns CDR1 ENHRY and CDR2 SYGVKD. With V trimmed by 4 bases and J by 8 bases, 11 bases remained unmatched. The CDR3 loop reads CAISGGTEWGDEQFF. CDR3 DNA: TGTGCCATCAGTGGGGGGACAGAATGGGGCGATGAGCAGTTCTTC.

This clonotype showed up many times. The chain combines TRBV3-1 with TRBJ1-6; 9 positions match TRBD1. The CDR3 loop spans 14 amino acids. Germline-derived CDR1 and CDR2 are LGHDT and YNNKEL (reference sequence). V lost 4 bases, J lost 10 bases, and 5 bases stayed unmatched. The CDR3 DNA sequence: TGTGCCAGCAGCCCCGGGACAGGGAGATCACCCCTCCACTTT. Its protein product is CASSPGTGRSPLHF.

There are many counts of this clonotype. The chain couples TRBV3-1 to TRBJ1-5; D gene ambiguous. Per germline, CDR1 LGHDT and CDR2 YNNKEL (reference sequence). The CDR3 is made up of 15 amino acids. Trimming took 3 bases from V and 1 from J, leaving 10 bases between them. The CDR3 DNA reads TGTGCCAGCAGCCAGCAATCCGGGAGCAATCAGCCCCAGCATTTT. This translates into CASSQQSGSNQPQHF.

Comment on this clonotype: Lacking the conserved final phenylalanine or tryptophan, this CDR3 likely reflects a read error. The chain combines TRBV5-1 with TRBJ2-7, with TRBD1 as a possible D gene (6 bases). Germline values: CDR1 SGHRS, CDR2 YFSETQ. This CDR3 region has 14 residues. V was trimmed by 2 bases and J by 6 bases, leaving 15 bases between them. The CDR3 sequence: CASSFQDSPLEQYN. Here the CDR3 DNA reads TGCGCCAGCAGCTTTCAGGACAGTCCTCTCGAGCAGTACAAC.

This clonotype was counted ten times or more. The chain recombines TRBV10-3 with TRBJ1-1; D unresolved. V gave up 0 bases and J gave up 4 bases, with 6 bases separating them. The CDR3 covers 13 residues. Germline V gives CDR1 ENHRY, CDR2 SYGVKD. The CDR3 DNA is TGTGCCATCAGTGAGTCGGTGGGCACTGAAGCTTTCTTT. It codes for CAISESVGTEAFF.

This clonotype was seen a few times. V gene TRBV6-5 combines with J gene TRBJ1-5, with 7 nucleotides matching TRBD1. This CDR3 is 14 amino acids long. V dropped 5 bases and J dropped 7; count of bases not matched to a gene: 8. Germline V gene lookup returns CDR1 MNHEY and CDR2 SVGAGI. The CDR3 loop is CASSRSTGYQPQHF. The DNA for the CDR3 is TGTGCCAGCAGTCGGTCGACAGGGTACCAGCCCCAGCATTTT.

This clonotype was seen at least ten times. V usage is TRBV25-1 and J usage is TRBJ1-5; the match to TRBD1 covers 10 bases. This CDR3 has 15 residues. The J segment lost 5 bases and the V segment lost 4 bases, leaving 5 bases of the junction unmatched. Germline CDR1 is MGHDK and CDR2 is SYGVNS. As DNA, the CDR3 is TGTGCCAGCAGTGGGACAGGGGGGCAATATCAGCCCCAGCATTTT. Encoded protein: CASSGTGGQYQPQHF.

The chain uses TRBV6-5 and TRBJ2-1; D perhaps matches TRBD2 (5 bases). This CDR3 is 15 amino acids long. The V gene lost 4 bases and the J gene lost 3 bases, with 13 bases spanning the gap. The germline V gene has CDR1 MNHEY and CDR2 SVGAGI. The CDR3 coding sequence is TGTGCCAGCAGTTCGCAAAAGCGGATCTACAATGAGCAGTTCTTC. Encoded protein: CASSSQKRIYNEQFF.